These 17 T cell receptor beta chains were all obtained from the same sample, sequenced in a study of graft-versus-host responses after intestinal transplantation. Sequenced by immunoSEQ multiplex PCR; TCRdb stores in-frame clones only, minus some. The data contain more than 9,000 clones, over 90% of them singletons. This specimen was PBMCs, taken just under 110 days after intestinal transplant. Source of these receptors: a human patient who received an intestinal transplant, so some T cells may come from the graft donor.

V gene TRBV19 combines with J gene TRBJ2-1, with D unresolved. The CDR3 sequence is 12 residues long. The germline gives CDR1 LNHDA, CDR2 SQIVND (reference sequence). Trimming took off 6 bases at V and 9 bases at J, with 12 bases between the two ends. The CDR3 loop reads CASSDIEGEQFF. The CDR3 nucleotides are TGTGCCAGTAGCGACATCGAAGGTGAGCAGTTCTTC.

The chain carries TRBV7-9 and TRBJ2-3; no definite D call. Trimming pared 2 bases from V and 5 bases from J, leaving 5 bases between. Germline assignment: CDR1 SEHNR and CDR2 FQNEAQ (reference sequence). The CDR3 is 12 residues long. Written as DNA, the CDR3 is TGTGCCAGCAGCTTACCAAAAGATACGCAGTATTTT. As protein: CASSLPKDTQYF.

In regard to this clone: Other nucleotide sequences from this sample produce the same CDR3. CDR3 residues: CASSIGTSGRNLGTDTQYF. DNA of the CDR3: TGTGCCAGTAGTATAGGGACCAGCGGGAGGAATTTAGGCACAGATACGCAGTATTTT. The chain combines TRBV19 with TRBJ2-3, with TRBD2 matching over 9 bases. Looked up from germline, CDR1 is LNHDA and CDR2 is SQIVND (reference sequence). V was pared by 1 base and J by 1 base, with 12 bases of the junction left unmatched. The length of the CDR3 is 19 residues.

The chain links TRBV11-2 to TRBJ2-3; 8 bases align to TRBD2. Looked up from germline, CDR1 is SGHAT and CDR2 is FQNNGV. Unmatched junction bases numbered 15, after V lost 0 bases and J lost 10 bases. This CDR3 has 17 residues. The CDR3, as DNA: TGTGCCAGCAGCTTAGAGCGACTAGTTTCAGCGGGGGTTGCGCAGTATTTT. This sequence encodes CASSLERLVSAGVAQYF.

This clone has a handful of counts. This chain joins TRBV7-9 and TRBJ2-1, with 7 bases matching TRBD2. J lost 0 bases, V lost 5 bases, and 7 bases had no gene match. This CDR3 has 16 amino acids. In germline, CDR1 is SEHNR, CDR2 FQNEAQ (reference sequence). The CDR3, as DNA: TGTGCCAGCAGCGGGGGGGACTCGAGCTCCTACAATGAGCAGTTCTTC. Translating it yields CASSGGDSSSYNEQFF.

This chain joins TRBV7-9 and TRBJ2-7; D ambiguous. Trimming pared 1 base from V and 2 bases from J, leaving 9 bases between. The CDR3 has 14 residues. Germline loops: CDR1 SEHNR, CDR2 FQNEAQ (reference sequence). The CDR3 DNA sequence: TGTGCCAGCAGCTTAGTGGAGACCCCCTACGAGCAGTACTTC. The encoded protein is CASSLVETPYEQYF.

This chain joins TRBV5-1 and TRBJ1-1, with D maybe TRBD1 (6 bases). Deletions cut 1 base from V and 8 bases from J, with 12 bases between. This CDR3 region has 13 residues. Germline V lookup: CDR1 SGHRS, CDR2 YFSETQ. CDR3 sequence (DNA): TGCGCCAGCAGCTTGTACCTGGGGGCAGAAGCTTTCTTT. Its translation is CASSLYLGAEAFF. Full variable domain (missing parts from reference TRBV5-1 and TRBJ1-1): KAGVTQTPRYLIKTRGQQVTLSCSPISGHRSVSWYQQTPGQGLQFLFEYFSETQRNKGNFPGRFSGRQFSNSRSEMNVSTLELGDSALYLCASSLYLGAEAFFGQGTRLTVV.

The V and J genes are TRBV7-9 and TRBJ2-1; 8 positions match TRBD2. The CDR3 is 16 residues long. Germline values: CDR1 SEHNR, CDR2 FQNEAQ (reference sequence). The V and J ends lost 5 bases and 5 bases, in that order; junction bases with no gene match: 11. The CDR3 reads CASSPRTSQRDNEQFF. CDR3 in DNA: TGTGCCAGCAGCCCCCGGACTAGCCAAAGGGACAATGAGCAGTTCTTC.

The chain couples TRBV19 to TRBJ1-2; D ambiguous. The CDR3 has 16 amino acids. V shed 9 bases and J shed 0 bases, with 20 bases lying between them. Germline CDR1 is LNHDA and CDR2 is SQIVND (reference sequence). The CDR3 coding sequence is TGTGCCAGCATACCAGAGGCGGGTAGAGCTAACTATGGCTACACCTTC. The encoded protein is CASIPEAGRANYGYTF.

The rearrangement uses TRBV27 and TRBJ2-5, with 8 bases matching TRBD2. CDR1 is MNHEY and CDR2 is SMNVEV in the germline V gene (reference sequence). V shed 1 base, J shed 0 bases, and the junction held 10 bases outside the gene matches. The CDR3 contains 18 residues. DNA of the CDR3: TGTGCCAGCAGTTTATTCGGGGGGGAATCTAGCGACCAAGAGACCCAGTACTTC. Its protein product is CASSLFGGESSDQETQYF.

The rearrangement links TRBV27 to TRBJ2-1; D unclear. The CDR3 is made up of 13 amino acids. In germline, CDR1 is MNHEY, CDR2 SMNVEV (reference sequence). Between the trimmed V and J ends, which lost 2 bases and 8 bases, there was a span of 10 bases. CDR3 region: CASSLTGLYEQFF. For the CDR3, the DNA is TGTGCCAGCAGTTTAACCGGGTTGTATGAGCAGTTCTTC.

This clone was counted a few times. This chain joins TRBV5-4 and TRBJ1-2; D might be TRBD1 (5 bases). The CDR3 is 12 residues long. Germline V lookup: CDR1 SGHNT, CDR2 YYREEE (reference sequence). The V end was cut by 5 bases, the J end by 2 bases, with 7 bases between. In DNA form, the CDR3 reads TGTGCCAGCAGATGGGGGAACTATGGCTACACCTTC. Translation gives CASRWGNYGYTF.

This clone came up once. The CDR3 DNA is TGTGCCAGCAGTGAACCCCGACAGGGACTCTCCTACGAGCAGTACTTC. Translating gives CASSEPRQGLSYEQYF. This chain connects TRBV2 to TRBJ2-5; D is perhaps TRBD1 (7 bases). The J call may not be correct, given that the DNA end is closer to TRBJ2-7. The length of the CDR3 is 16 residues. Germline CDR1 is SNHLY and CDR2 is FYNNEI.

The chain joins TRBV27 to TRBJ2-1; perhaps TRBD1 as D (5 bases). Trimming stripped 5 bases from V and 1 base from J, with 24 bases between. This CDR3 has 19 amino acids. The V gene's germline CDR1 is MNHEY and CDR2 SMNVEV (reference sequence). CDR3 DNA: TGTGCCAGCAGTGGCCCCACAACCTCCCCTTACAGGTCCTACAATGAGCAGTTCTTC. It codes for CASSGPTTSPYRSYNEQFF.

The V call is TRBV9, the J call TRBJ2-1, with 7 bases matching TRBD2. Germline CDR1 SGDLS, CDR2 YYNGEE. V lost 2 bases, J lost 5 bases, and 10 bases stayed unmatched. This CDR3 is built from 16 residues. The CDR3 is CASSVSDSSGHNEQFF. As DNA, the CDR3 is TGTGCCAGCAGCGTTTCCGACTCTAGCGGCCACAATGAGCAGTTCTTC.

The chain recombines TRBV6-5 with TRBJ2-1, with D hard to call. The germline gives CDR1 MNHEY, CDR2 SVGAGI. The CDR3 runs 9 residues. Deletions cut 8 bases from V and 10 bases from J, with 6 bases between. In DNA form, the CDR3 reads TGTGCCAGCGGCGAAGAGCAGTTCTTC. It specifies CASGEEQFF.

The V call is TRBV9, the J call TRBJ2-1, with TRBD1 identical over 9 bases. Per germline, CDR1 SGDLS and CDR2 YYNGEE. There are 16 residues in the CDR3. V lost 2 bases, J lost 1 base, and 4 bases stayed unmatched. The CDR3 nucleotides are TGTGCCAGCAGCGTCCCCGGGACAGGGTCCTACAATGAGCAGTTCTTC. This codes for CASSVPGTGSYNEQFF.